This T cell receptor (beta chain) is from a study of post-analysis software for immune sequencing data. Whole-study context: The disease courses spanned relapsing-remitting, secondary progressive and progressive-relapsing forms of multiple sclerosis.

The study, taken as a whole, reports: Among 5 or 6 TRBV segments more frequent in patients than controls were TRBV5-6, TRBV5-1 and TRBV20-1. Co-batched samples clustered tightly together by F measure. Significantly decreased normalized Chao1 diversity was recorded for multiple sclerosis patients relative to controls.

V was pared by 4 bases and J by 2 bases, with 7 bases of the junction left unmatched. The CDR3 sequence is 18 residues long. Germline loops: CDR1 MGHRA, CDR2 YSYEKL. Worth noting for this clonotype: Its antigen remains unknown.

Libraries were made from TCR beta cDNA, and they carried unique molecular identifiers. One entry per CDR3 protein, called by TCRdb with MiXCR from the PCR reads. The data contain hundreds of thousands of distinct CDR3 sequences, 53% of them singletons. The TCR originated in a girl between 5 and 17 years old with multiple sclerosis. V gene TRBV4-1 combines with J gene TRBJ2-1; TRBD2 agrees at 14 bases. Source material: blood. DNA for the CDR3: TGCGCCAGCAGCCGAGCGGGACTAGCGGGGGTGGCCTACAATGAGCAGTTCTTC. Translating gives CASSRAGLAGVAYNEQFF.